A selection of T cell receptor beta chains follows, all from one sample in a study of T cells in Graves' hyperthyroidism and ophthalmopathy. TCRdb reprocessed the multiplex PCR reads with MiXCR, giving one entry per CDR3 protein. This sample has more than 500,000 distinct CDR3 sequences, with roughly 14% found just once. Specimen: blood. The receptor source for this set is a woman in her thirties or forties with Graves' ophthalmopathy. The CDR3 runs from the conserved cysteine through the conserved F or W. The D gene is left open where the match is weak. Clone size is not always given. Where it is, it says once, few, many or a class for expanded clones.

CDR3 protein: CASSRLDGFGETQYF
CDR3 DNA: TGCGCCAGCAGCCGACTGGACGGGTTCGGGGAGACCCAGTACTTC
clone size: many
V gene: TRBV5-1
D gene: -
J gene: TRBJ2-5

CDR3 protein: CASSIRATGLEAFF
CDR3 DNA: TGTGCCAGTAGTATACGTGCCACAGGGCTTGAAGCTTTCTTT
clone size: many
V gene: TRBV19
D gene: -
J gene: TRBJ1-1

CDR3 protein: CSGATNYGYTF
CDR3 DNA: TGCAGTGGGGCTACCAACTATGGCTACACCTTC
clone size: many
V gene: TRBV20-1
D gene: -
J gene: TRBJ1-2

CDR3 protein: CASGFSSGTKIWAFF
CDR3 DNA: TGTGCTAGTGGTTTTTCCTCCGGGACAAAGATATGGGCTTTCTTT
clone size: many
V gene: TRBV12-5
D gene: -
J gene: TRBJ1-1

CDR3 protein: CAWSTANTEAFF
CDR3 DNA: TGTGCCTGGTCGACAGCGAACACTGAAGCTTTCTTT
clone size: -
V gene: TRBV30
D gene: -
J gene: TRBJ1-1

CDR3 protein: CASRAGAGTGELFF
CDR3 DNA: TGTGCCAGCAGAGCAGGGGCAGGTACCGGGGAGCTGTTTTTT
clone size: many
V gene: TRBV27
D gene: -
J gene: TRBJ2-2

CDR3 protein: CASSQGTGGLEQYF
CDR3 DNA: TGCGCCAGCAGCCAAGGGACAGGGGGCCTCGAGCAGTACTTC
clone size: -
V gene: TRBV5-1
D gene: TRBD1
J gene: TRBJ2-7

CDR3 protein: CASSSLGAEAFF
CDR3 DNA: TGTGCCAGCAGTTCCCTAGGCGCTGAAGCTTTCTTT
clone size: many
V gene: TRBV12-3/TRBV12-4
D gene: -
J gene: TRBJ1-1

CDR3 protein: CASSPPSTGPYGYTF
CDR3 DNA: TGTGCCAGCTCACCACCGAGCACAGGGCCCTACGGCTACACCTTC
clone size: many
V gene: TRBV18
D gene: -
J gene: TRBJ1-2

CDR3 protein: CASSSGYQLRANVLTF
CDR3 DNA: TGTGCCAGCAGTTCGGGCTACCAGCTCAGGGCCAACGTCCTGACTTTC
clone size: -
V gene: TRBV6-2/TRBV6-3
D gene: -
J gene: TRBJ2-6

CDR3 protein: CASSEFQGALEDTQYF
CDR3 DNA: TGTGCCAGCAGTGAATTTCAGGGGGCGTTGGAAGATACGCAGTATTTT
clone size: few
V gene: TRBV12-3/TRBV12-4
D gene: TRBD1
J gene: TRBJ2-3

CDR3 protein: CASRAQLADTQYF
CDR3 DNA: TGTGCCAGCAGGGCCCAACTAGCAGATACGCAGTATTTT
clone size: many
V gene: TRBV2
D gene: -
J gene: TRBJ2-3

CDR3 protein: CASSLDTEQETQYF
CDR3 DNA: TGTGCCAGCAGCTTAGATACAGAACAAGAGACCCAGTACTTC
clone size: many
V gene: TRBV11-2
D gene: -
J gene: TRBJ2-5

CDR3 protein: CSASGQDYEQYF
CDR3 DNA: TGCAGCGCTTCGGGACAGGACTACGAGCAGTACTTC
clone size: many
V gene: TRBV29-1
D gene: TRBD1
J gene: TRBJ2-7

CDR3 protein: CASSLDTSYGYTF
CDR3 DNA: TGTGCCAGCAGCCTGGACACCTCCTATGGCTACACCTTC
clone size: many
V gene: TRBV5-8
D gene: -
J gene: TRBJ1-2

CDR3 protein: CASRPYGQDRSGELFF
CDR3 DNA: TGTGCCAGCAGGCCATACGGGCAGGATCGGAGCGGGGAGCTGTTTTTT
clone size: many
V gene: TRBV28
D gene: -
J gene: TRBJ2-2

CDR3 protein: CAWSVEPSDNEQYF
CDR3 DNA: TGTGCCTGGAGTGTAGAACCGTCAGACAACGAGCAGTACTTC
clone size: few
V gene: TRBV30
D gene: -
J gene: TRBJ2-7

CDR3 protein: CASTIAGRVETQYF
CDR3 DNA: TGTGCCAGCACCATCGCGGGACGGGTCGAGACCCAGTACTTC
clone size: -
V gene: TRBV12-3/TRBV12-4
D gene: -
J gene: TRBJ2-5

CDR3 protein: CAWSSGLAGYEQYF
CDR3 DNA: TGTGCCTGGAGTTCCGGACTAGCGGGATACGAGCAGTACTTC
clone size: few
V gene: TRBV30
D gene: TRBD2
J gene: TRBJ2-7

CDR3 protein: CASSLEGIWDTQYF
CDR3 DNA: TGTGCCAGCAGCTTAGAGGGAATTTGGGATACGCAGTATTTT
clone size: many
V gene: TRBV11-2
D gene: -
J gene: TRBJ2-3

CDR3 protein: CASYRAWGFFGGYTF
CDR3 DNA: TGTGCCAGCTACAGGGCGTGGGGGTTTTTTGGAGGCTACACCTTC
clone size: many
V gene: TRBV28
D gene: -
J gene: TRBJ1-2

CDR3 protein: CASTPRAGTGNTEAFF
CDR3 DNA: TGTGCCAGCACCCCGAGAGCCGGGACGGGGAACACTGAAGCTTTCTTT
clone size: few
V gene: TRBV11-1
D gene: -
J gene: TRBJ1-1

CDR3 protein: CASSLSRTSGSSVEQYF
CDR3 DNA: TGTGCCAGCAGCTTATCCAGGACTAGCGGGAGTAGCGTCGAGCAGTACTTC
clone size: many
V gene: TRBV7-8
D gene: TRBD2
J gene: TRBJ2-7

CDR3 protein: CASSSATGVYGYTF
CDR3 DNA: TGCGCCAGCAGCTCAGCGACAGGGGTCTATGGCTACACCTTC
clone size: many
V gene: TRBV5-1
D gene: TRBD1
J gene: TRBJ1-2

CDR3 protein: CASSLAGSFEQYF
CDR3 DNA: TGTGCCAGCAGCTTGGCCGGAAGTTTCGAGCAGTACTTC
clone size: few
V gene: TRBV5-4
D gene: -
J gene: TRBJ2-7

CDR3 protein: CSARAVPLYEQYF
CDR3 DNA: TGCAGTGCCAGAGCGGTTCCCCTCTACGAGCAGTACTTC
clone size: many
V gene: TRBV20-1
D gene: -
J gene: TRBJ2-7

CDR3 protein: CASSYGQGFVDEQYF
CDR3 DNA: TGTGCCAGCAGCTACGGACAGGGCTTCGTGGACGAGCAGTACTTC
clone size: -
V gene: TRBV6-2/TRBV6-3
D gene: TRBD1
J gene: TRBJ2-7

CDR3 protein: CASSLMLGHRHQQPQHF
CDR3 DNA: TGTGCCAGCAGTTTAATGTTGGGACACCGGCACCAACAGCCCCAGCATTTT
clone size: many
V gene: TRBV28
D gene: -
J gene: TRBJ1-5

CDR3 protein: CASSSQQTTEKTGELFF
CDR3 DNA: TGTGCCAGCAGCTCCCAGCAAACGACGGAGAAAACCGGGGAGCTGTTTTTT
clone size: many
V gene: TRBV11-1
D gene: -
J gene: TRBJ2-2

CDR3 protein: CASSQNPGGTGGKTQYF
CDR3 DNA: TGTGCCAGCAGCCAAAACCCAGGCGGGACAGGGGGCAAGACCCAGTACTTC
clone size: -
V gene: TRBV3-1
D gene: TRBD1
J gene: TRBJ2-5

CDR3 protein: CASSPLHTRGEQYF
CDR3 DNA: TGTGCCAGCAGTCCCCTTCATACGAGGGGCGAGCAGTACTTC
clone size: many
V gene: TRBV28
D gene: -
J gene: TRBJ2-7

CDR3 protein: CASSFSTGVYEQYF
CDR3 DNA: TGTGCCAGCAGTTTCTCGACAGGAGTCTACGAGCAGTACTTC
clone size: many
V gene: TRBV28
D gene: -
J gene: TRBJ2-7

CDR3 protein: CASSYIGQGSGANVLTF
CDR3 DNA: TGTGCCAGCAGTTACATCGGTCAGGGGTCTGGGGCCAACGTCCTGACTTTC
clone size: -
V gene: TRBV6-5
D gene: -
J gene: TRBJ2-6

CDR3 protein: CATSRDRDTRRSNQPQHF
CDR3 DNA: TGTGCCACCAGCAGAGATCGAGACACCCGAAGAAGCAATCAGCCCCAGCATTTT
clone size: many
V gene: TRBV15
D gene: -
J gene: TRBJ1-5

CDR3 protein: CATSDYGTSGSRANTGELFF
CDR3 DNA: TGTGCCACCAGTGATTACGGGACTAGCGGGAGCCGCGCGAACACCGGGGAGCTGTTTTTT
clone size: many
V gene: TRBV24-1
D gene: TRBD2
J gene: TRBJ2-2

CDR3 protein: CASSYVSAGGRNIQYF
CDR3 DNA: TGTGCCAGCAGTTACGTGTCGGCAGGAGGTAGAAACATTCAGTACTTC
clone size: few
V gene: TRBV6-2/TRBV6-3
D gene: -
J gene: TRBJ2-4

CDR3 protein: CASSIVSGGDGYTF
CDR3 DNA: TGTGCCAGTAGTATAGTGTCAGGGGGCGATGGCTACACCTTC
clone size: many
V gene: TRBV19
D gene: TRBD1
J gene: TRBJ1-2

CDR3 protein: CASSPPRGSSYNEQFF
CDR3 DNA: TGTGCCAGCAGCCCGCCCCGGGGTTCCTCCTACAATGAGCAGTTCTTC
clone size: few
V gene: TRBV7-3
D gene: -
J gene: TRBJ2-1

CDR3 protein: CASSHGQGTEAFF
CDR3 DNA: TGCGCCAGCAGCCACGGACAGGGGACTGAAGCTTTCTTT
clone size: many
V gene: TRBV5-1
D gene: TRBD1
J gene: TRBJ1-1

CDR3 protein: CASSPGVGNYEQYF
CDR3 DNA: TGTGCCAGCAGTCCGGGAGTAGGGAACTACGAGCAGTACTTC
clone size: once
V gene: TRBV2
D gene: -
J gene: TRBJ2-7

CDR3 protein: CASSLSTELHRSYEQYF
CDR3 DNA: TGCGCCAGCAGCTTGTCCACCGAATTACATCGCTCCTACGAGCAGTACTTC
clone size: many
V gene: TRBV5-1
D gene: -
J gene: TRBJ2-7

CDR3 protein: CSGVQGSLTEAFF
CDR3 DNA: TGCAGCGGGGTACAGGGGAGTCTCACTGAAGCTTTCTTT
clone size: many
V gene: TRBV29-1
D gene: TRBD1
J gene: TRBJ1-1

CDR3 protein: CAISEEAGGAYEQYF
CDR3 DNA: TGTGCCATCAGTGAGGAGGCAGGGGGAGCCTACGAGCAGTACTTC
clone size: few
V gene: TRBV10-3
D gene: TRBD1
J gene: TRBJ2-7

CDR3 protein: CASSLGQGDTYGYTF
CDR3 DNA: TGTGCCAGCAGTTTGGGACAGGGGGACACCTATGGCTACACCTTC
clone size: many
V gene: TRBV28
D gene: TRBD1
J gene: TRBJ1-2

CDR3 protein: CASSSFLVGETQHF
CDR3 DNA: TGTGCCAGTAGTTCTTTTTTGGTAGGAGAGACCCAGCACTTC
clone size: few
V gene: TRBV19
D gene: -
J gene: TRBJ2-5

CDR3 protein: CSARDLRGLATYEQYF
CDR3 DNA: TGCAGTGCTAGAGATTTAAGGGGCCTAGCAACCTACGAGCAGTACTTC
clone size: many
V gene: TRBV20-1
D gene: -
J gene: TRBJ2-7